These 30 T cell receptor beta chains came from one sample sequenced in a study of PD-L1 blockade in urothelial cancer. Time point specified: peripheral blood 6 weeks after treatment start. The protocol was immunoSEQ multiplex PCR, while the TCRdb copy is restricted to in-frame clones and leaves out a portion. The sample carries about 120,000 clones, around 89% recorded once. The sample consisted of PBMCs, taken around atezolizumab (anti-PD-L1) treatment. The receptor source for this set is a man in his 60s with urothelial cancer.

The V and J genes are TRBV2 and TRBJ2-7, with TRBD2 matching 7 bases. The germline CDR1 and CDR2 sequences are SNHLY and FYNNEI. This CDR3 contains 13 residues. Germline trimming cut 4 bases from V and 7 bases from J; bases unmatched to any gene: 7. CDR3 DNA: TGTGCCAGCAGTGTGGTCGGCGGGGGTGAGCAGTACTTC. Its protein product is CASSVVGGGEQYF. The full variable domain, completed using reference TRBV2 and TRBJ2-7, is EPEVTQTPSHQVTQMGQEVILRCVPISNHLYFYWYRQILGQKVEFLVSFYNNEISEKSEIFDDQFSVERPDGSNFTLKIRSTKLEDSAMYFCASSVVGGGEQYFGPGTRLTVT.

This clone was detected only a few times. The genes are TRBV7-9 and TRBJ1-1; unclear D gene. Germline CDR1 reads SEHNR; CDR2 reads FQNEAQ (reference sequence). V was cut by 3 bases and J by 3 bases, with 11 bases left in between. The CDR3 length is 14 residues. The CDR3 here is CASSLRLSDTEAFF. CDR3 bases: TGTGCCAGCAGCTTGCGGTTGAGCGACACTGAAGCTTTCTTT.

This sequence joins TRBV6-6 and TRBJ2-7; 9 positions match TRBD1. The germline gives CDR1 MNHNY, CDR2 SVGAGI (reference sequence). The length of the CDR3 is 15 residues. Germline trimming cut 4 bases from V and 7 bases from J; bases unmatched to any gene: 11. The CDR3 protein is CASSSSGTGSLEQYF. The CDR3 DNA follows: TGTGCCAGCAGTTCCTCCGGGACAGGGTCTCTGGAGCAGTACTTC.

CDR3 bases: TGTGCCAGCAGTTTGGCGGGAGAATGGACAGATACGCAGTATTTT. Amino acids: CASSLAGEWTDTQYF. This chain links TRBV6-5 with TRBJ2-3, with 7 nucleotides matching TRBD2. V dropped 4 bases and J dropped 3; count of bases not matched to a gene: 7. The CDR3 length is 15 residues. Germline V CDR1 and CDR2: MNHEY, SVGAGI.

The chain uses TRBV6-1 and TRBJ2-7; perhaps TRBD1 as D (7 bases). The ends were cut back, 5 bases at V and 3 bases at J, with 14 bases in the middle. Germline V lookup: CDR1 MNHNS, CDR2 SASEGT. CDR3 length: 14 residues. CDR3 nucleotide sequence: TGTGCCAGCAGTCAGGGGGGCCTCGTCTACGAGCAGTACTTC. Protein product: CASSQGGLVYEQYF.

V gene TRBV2 combines with J gene TRBJ2-2; D is undetermined. Trimming removed 2 bases from V and 6 bases from J, with 7 bases in between. Germline-derived CDR1 and CDR2 are SNHLY and FYNNEI. There are 13 residues in the CDR3. The CDR3 DNA is TGTGCCAGCAGTGAAAATCCTCCCGGGGAGCTGTTTTTT. This sequence encodes CASSENPPGELFF.

The CDR3 coding sequence is TGTGCCAGCAGCTCCGGGACTAGCCTTTTCTACGAGCAGTACTTC. Its translation: CASSSGTSLFYEQYF. The chain combines TRBV5-4 with TRBJ2-7, with 9 bases that match TRBD2. Germline V gene lookup returns CDR1 SGHNT and CDR2 YYREEE (reference sequence). The CDR3 is 15 amino acids. With 3 bases clipped from V and 3 bases from J, the junction kept 7 bases outside the gene matches.

The rearrangement uses TRBV4-1 and TRBJ1-1; 9 nucleotides line up with TRBD1. Germline CDR1 is MGHRA and CDR2 is YSYEKL. This CDR3 has 14 residues. The V segment lost 8 bases and the J segment 4 bases; nucleotides outside the gene matches: 8. The chain's CDR3 is CASGTGGSGTEAFF. For the CDR3, the DNA is TGCGCCAGCGGTACAGGGGGCAGCGGCACTGAAGCTTTCTTT.

The CDR3 here is CASRQAGGSTYEQYF. The DNA for the CDR3 is TGTGCCAGCAGACAAGCGGGGGGCTCCACGTACGAGCAGTACTTC. V gene TRBV6-5 combines with J gene TRBJ2-7; 9 bases are a match to TRBD2. In germline, CDR1 is MNHEY, CDR2 SVGAGI. V lost 6 bases to trimming and J lost 4 bases; unmatched junction nucleotides: 10. The CDR3 runs 15 residues.

This rearrangement joins TRBV28 to TRBJ1-2; D uncertain. Trimming stripped 5 bases from V and 0 bases from J, with 10 bases between. Germline V gives CDR1 MDHEN, CDR2 SYDVKM. CDR3 length equals 14 residues. DNA of the CDR3: TGTGCCAGCAGTCCCTCCTCCCCTAACTATGGCTACACCTTC. It yields the protein CASSPSSPNYGYTF.

The chain has TRBV20-1 and TRBJ2-7, with D unresolved. Germline assignment: CDR1 DFQATT and CDR2 SNEGSKA (reference sequence). V was trimmed by 3 bases and J by 4 bases, leaving 7 bases between them. This CDR3 has 11 residues. In DNA form, the CDR3 reads TGCAGTGCTAGCTTACTTTACGAGCAGTACTTC. It encodes CSASLLYEQYF.

The V call is TRBV5-4, the J call TRBJ2-2, with 11 bases aligning to TRBD2. The V segment lost 6 bases and the J segment 0 bases; nucleotides outside the gene matches: 7. Germline V gene data show CDR1 as SGHNT and CDR2 as YYREEE (reference sequence). There are 17 residues in the CDR3. CDR3 amino acids: CASTTAGLAANTGELFF. Here the CDR3 DNA reads TGTGCCAGCACCACGGCGGGACTAGCGGCGAACACCGGGGAGCTGTTTTTT.

CDR3 coding DNA: TGTGCCAGCAGCTTCGGGTACGCCGGGGAGCTGTTTTTT. Translation: CASSFGYAGELFF. This chain links TRBV7-8 with TRBJ2-2; no clear D gene. Trimming left V 3 bases short and J 6 bases short, with 8 bases between. The V gene's germline CDR1 is SGHVS and CDR2 FQNEAQ. The length of the CDR3 is 13 residues.

The chain carries TRBV30 and TRBJ1-4; D is unclear. V was trimmed by 0 bases and J by 3 bases, leaving 11 bases between them. Germline V gene sequence: CDR1 GTSNPN, CDR2 SVGIG (reference sequence). This CDR3 contains 15 residues. CDR3 sequence: CAWSVNTGANEKLFF. Written as DNA, the CDR3 is TGTGCCTGGAGTGTGAACACCGGGGCTAATGAAAAACTGTTTTTT.

This clone was detected once. CDR3 protein: CASRLSAQETQYF. In DNA form, the CDR3 reads TGTGCCAGCAGACTTAGCGCCCAAGAGACCCAGTACTTC. The rearrangement links TRBV7-2 to TRBJ2-5; TRBD2 might be the D (5 bases). There are 13 residues in the CDR3. Trimming cost V 6 bases and J 1 base, with 9 bases left between them. Germline V gene sequence: CDR1 SGHTA, CDR2 FQGNSA.

The V gene is TRBV28, the J gene TRBJ2-7; a weak D match, TRBD2 (5 bases). V dropped 6 bases and J dropped 1 base, with 13 bases sitting between them. The V gene's germline CDR1 is MDHEN and CDR2 SYDVKM. The CDR3 consists of 14 residues. Here the CDR3 DNA reads TGTGCCAGCAGCCCCCCCCGGAGGTCCTACGAGCAGTACTTC. It encodes CASSPPRRSYEQYF.

The chain recombines TRBV6-5 with TRBJ2-3; 12 nucleotides line up with TRBD1. Germline CDR1 and CDR2: MNHEY and SVGAGI. The V gene end was trimmed by 5 bases and the J gene end by 4 bases; junction bases not matched to a gene: 4. The CDR3 totals 15 residues. The CDR3 nucleotides read TGTGCCAGCAGTCCGGGACAGGGGGCGGCAGATACGCAGTATTTT. Its translation is CASSPGQGAADTQYF.

The chain has TRBV11-2 and TRBJ2-3; a weak D match, TRBD2 (6 bases). Germline V gene lookup returns CDR1 SGHAT and CDR2 FQNNGV. The CDR3 has 15 amino acids. V lost 4 bases, J lost 4 bases, and 15 bases lay in between. The CDR3 DNA is TGTGCCAGCAGCTCCTCTAGCGCGCGAGCAGATACGCAGTATTTT. Translated, it gives CASSSSSARADTQYF.

The chain joins TRBV29-1 to TRBJ2-4, with TRBD2 as a possible D gene (6 bases). CDR3 size: 12 residues. In germline, CDR1 is SQVTM, CDR2 ANQGSEA. The V gene lost 5 bases and the J gene lost 5 bases, with 10 bases spanning the gap. CDR3 sequence (DNA): TGCAGCGTTACCTGGGGGGAAAACATTCAGTACTTC. Translating it yields CSVTWGENIQYF. The full variable domain, rest sourced from reference TRBV29-1 and TRBJ2-4, is SAVISQKPSRDICQRGTSLTIQCQVDSQVTMMFWYRQQPGQSLTLIATANQGSEATYESGFVIDKFPISRPNLTFSTLTVSNMSPEDSSIYLCSVTWGENIQYFGAGTRLSVL.

This clone was observed a few times. The rearrangement joins TRBV5-1 to TRBJ2-7, with D perhaps TRBD1 (5 bases). Germline-derived CDR1 and CDR2 are SGHRS and YFSETQ. The CDR3 length is 14 residues. V was cut by 0 bases and J by 3 bases, with 10 bases left in between. The CDR3 spells CASSLGTPHYEQYF. Here the CDR3 DNA reads TGCGCCAGCAGCTTGGGGACACCCCACTACGAGCAGTACTTC.

The V gene is TRBV6-6, the J gene TRBJ2-7; 8 nucleotides line up with TRBD2. Trimming removed 5 bases from V and 2 bases from J; junction bases left unmatched: 11. The germline CDR1 and CDR2 sequences are MNHNY and SVGAGI (reference sequence). CDR3 length equals 16 residues. The CDR3 is CASSLKLTGGPYEQYF. CDR3 nucleotide sequence: TGTGCCAGCAGTCTAAAATTAACGGGGGGGCCCTACGAGCAGTACTTC.

This chain links TRBV4-2 with TRBJ1-4; D is unresolved. The germline V gene encodes CDR1 LGHNA and CDR2 YNFKEQ. The CDR3 extends over 15 amino acids. V gave up 5 bases and J gave up 1 base, with 11 bases separating them. In DNA form, the CDR3 reads TGTGCCAGCAGCATTGGGGAGGGAACTAATGAAAAACTGTTTTTT. This gives the protein CASSIGEGTNEKLFF.

This rearrangement joins TRBV13 to TRBJ2-3, with 9 bases aligning to TRBD1. Trimming took 5 bases from V and 2 from J; bases not matched to a gene: 8. The germline CDR1 and CDR2 sequences are PRHDT and FYEKMQ (reference sequence). This CDR3 has 16 residues. The CDR3 is CASSPLDRGPTDTQYF. The DNA for the CDR3 is TGTGCCAGCAGCCCCCTGGACAGGGGACCCACAGATACGCAGTATTTT. Together with reference TRBV13 and TRBJ2-3, the CDR3 gives the full variable domain: AAGVIQSPRHLIKEKRETATLKCYPIPRHDTVYWYQQGPGQDPQFLISFYEKMQSDKGSIPDRFSAQQFSDYHSELNMSSLELGDSALYFCASSPLDRGPTDTQYFGPGTRLTVL.

This sequence joins TRBV6-1 and TRBJ1-2, with D perhaps TRBD1 (5 bases). Trimming removed 6 bases at V and 3 bases at J, with 14 bases between. CDR3 size: 14 residues. Germline CDR1 reads MNHNS; CDR2 reads SASEGT. The DNA of the CDR3 is TGTGCCAGCAGCGCGGGACGGCAATACTATGGCTACACCTTC. Its translation: CASSAGRQYYGYTF.

Turning to this clone: Other DNA sequences within the sample encode an identical CDR3. This sequence joins TRBV5-1 and TRBJ2-2; 7 bases align to TRBD1. The length of the CDR3 is 15 residues. Germline CDR1 and CDR2: SGHRS and YFSETQ. J lost 1 base, V lost 1 base, and 1 base had no gene match. The CDR3 sequence: CASSLPGGNTGELFF. For the CDR3, the DNA is TGCGCCAGCAGCTTGCCAGGGGGGAACACCGGGGAGCTGTTTTTT.

This sequence joins TRBV6-5 and TRBJ2-7; D is uncertain. This CDR3 is built from 14 residues. CDR1 and CDR2 (germline): MNHEY, SVGAGI. With 2 bases removed from V and 0 bases from J, the gap between germline ends came to 8 bases. CDR3 DNA sequence: TGTGCCAGCAGTTACGCGGAAAACTCCTACGAGCAGTACTTC. Amino acids: CASSYAENSYEQYF.

This clone appeared once. The gene calls are TRBV29-1 and TRBJ1-1; tentatively, D is TRBD1 (5 bases). Germline V gene data show CDR1 as SQVTM and CDR2 as ANQGSEA. The length of the CDR3 is 14 residues. V lost 3 bases and J lost 4, with 15 bases in between. The CDR3 nucleotides read TGCAGCGTTGAGGTGTGGGGGGGGAGCACTGAAGCTTTCTTT. It yields the protein CSVEVWGGSTEAFF. Based on the CDR3 plus reference TRBV29-1 and TRBJ1-1, the full variable domain is SAVISQKPSRDICQRGTSLTIQCQVDSQVTMMFWYRQQPGQSLTLIATANQGSEATYESGFVIDKFPISRPNLTFSTLTVSNMSPEDSSIYLCSVEVWGGSTEAFFGQGTRLTVV.

The V gene is TRBV7-2, the J gene TRBJ2-1; 7 nucleotides line up with TRBD2. The CDR3 has 16 amino acids. The J segment lost 3 bases and the V segment lost 3 bases, leaving 8 bases of the junction unmatched. Germline V gene data show CDR1 as SGHTA and CDR2 as FQGNSA. The CDR3 sequence: CASSFLAVIYYNEQFF. CDR3 DNA: TGTGCCAGCAGCTTCCTAGCGGTTATCTACTACAATGAGCAGTTCTTC.

The chain couples TRBV5-4 to TRBJ1-2, with D perhaps matching TRBD1 (6 bases). V dropped 4 bases and J dropped 3 bases, with 16 bases sitting between them. The CDR3 contains 15 residues. Germline lookup yields CDR1 SGHNT and CDR2 YYREEE (reference sequence). DNA for the CDR3: TGTGCCAGCAGCCTCGGAAGTAACAGGGACTATGGCTACACCTTC. This translates into CASSLGSNRDYGYTF.

This clone was seen a single time. The chain has TRBV5-1 and TRBJ2-1; 7 bases agree with TRBD2. Germline V lookup: CDR1 SGHRS, CDR2 YFSETQ. The CDR3 is 15 residues long. J was trimmed by 5 bases and V by 0 bases; bases with no gene match: 5. The CDR3 loop reads CASSLGGGGNNEQFF. DNA of the CDR3: TGCGCCAGCAGCTTGGGCGGCGGGGGTAACAATGAGCAGTTCTTC.